These 11 T cell receptor beta chains came from one sample sequenced in a study of blood T cell repertoires in COVID-19 (dated by TCRdb to 2018 to 2021). The method behind the library was the immunoSEQ multiplex PCR assay. The table was pulled from immuneACCESS by TCRdb, which kept in-frame rearrangements only. Such tables lose some clones; where checked, under half of the loss comes from unresolved V genes, and the rest has no known cause. Recorded for this sample are roughly 410,000 clones; about 91% of them occurred a single time. Together, the top ten hold around 1.5% of the sample. Sequencing input: peripheral blood. These receptors originate from a woman aged 40 to 50 with COVID-19, enrolled during active disease.

This chain connects TRBV2 to TRBJ1-2; 8 bases line up with TRBD1. V shed 6 bases, J shed 8 bases, and the junction held 11 bases outside the gene matches. This CDR3 comprises 14 residues. Germline CDR1 reads SNHLY; CDR2 reads FYNNEI. As DNA, the CDR3 is TGTGCCAGCAGCGAGGACAGGGCAATTCAGGGCTACACCTTC. Translated, it gives CASSEDRAIQGYTF.

This clone was detected once. This rearrangement joins TRBV7-6 to TRBJ2-2, with 8 positions matching TRBD2. V lost 2 bases to trimming and J lost 8 bases; unmatched junction nucleotides: 7. Germline-derived CDR1 and CDR2 are SGHVS and FNYEAQ. The CDR3 is 15 residues long. The CDR3 DNA follows: TGTGCCAGCAGCTTATCTCGGGGGGGCTCGGGGGAGCTGTTTTTT. Residues: CASSLSRGGSGELFF.

This rearrangement joins TRBV4-1 to TRBJ1-1, with D unclear. Germline-derived CDR1 and CDR2 are MGHRA and YSYEKL. Deletions cut 1 base from V and 3 bases from J, with 9 bases between. The CDR3 has 14 amino acids. The CDR3: CASSQGYIDTEAFF. The CDR3 DNA reads as TGCGCCAGCAGCCAAGGGTACATTGACACTGAAGCTTTCTTT.

A word on this clone: Other DNA sequences in this sample translate to the same CDR3. The chain couples TRBV18 to TRBJ2-5; D is unclear. Germline assignment: CDR1 KGHSH and CDR2 LQKENI. The CDR3 totals 13 residues. Trimming pared 3 bases from V and 4 bases from J, leaving 9 bases between. The CDR3: CASSPPPGETQYF. In DNA form, the CDR3 reads TGTGCCAGCTCACCTCCCCCGGGAGAGACCCAGTACTTC. The full variable domain, its missing parts supplied by reference TRBV18 and TRBJ2-5, is NAGVMQNPRHLVRRRGQEARLRCSPMKGHSHVYWYRQLPEEGLKFMVYLQKENIIDESGMPKERFSAEFPKEGPSILRIQQVVRGDSAAYFCASSPPPGETQYFGPGTRLLVL.

This chain links TRBV5-6 with TRBJ1-6; D call uncertain. Between the trimmed V and J ends, which lost 4 bases and 0 bases, there was a span of 11 bases. The CDR3 spans 16 residues. Germline V CDR1 and CDR2: SGHDT, YYEEEE. The chain's CDR3 is CASSVDGSSYNSPLHF. CDR3 nucleotides: TGTGCCAGCAGCGTGGACGGGAGCTCCTATAATTCACCCCTCCACTTT.

The V gene is TRBV6-5, the J gene TRBJ2-1, with no clear D. V lost 0 bases to trimming and J lost 0 bases, with 6 bases between them. This CDR3 has 15 amino acids. Per the germline V gene, CDR1 is MNHEY and CDR2 is SVGAGI. CDR3: CASSYSSSSYNEQFF. In DNA form, the CDR3 reads TGTGCCAGCAGTTACTCGTCCAGCTCCTACAATGAGCAGTTCTTC.

V usage is TRBV6-5 and J usage is TRBJ2-7; D may be TRBD2 (5 bases). The CDR3 sequence is 13 residues long. Per germline, CDR1 MNHEY and CDR2 SVGAGI. Trimming pared 4 bases from V and 7 bases from J, leaving 14 bases between. CDR3 nucleotide sequence: TGTGCCAGCAGTTCCGTGACTACGACGGAGCAGTACTTC. It translates to CASSSVTTTEQYF.

The chain recombines TRBV28 with TRBJ1-5, with TRBD1 matching 8 bases. V shed 6 bases, J shed 1 base, and the junction held 11 bases outside the gene matches. Germline loops: CDR1 MDHEN, CDR2 SYDVKM. This CDR3 has 17 residues. CDR3 residues: CASRTLRTGMSNQPQHF. The CDR3 region has the DNA TGTGCCAGCAGGACCTTACGGACAGGGATGAGCAATCAGCCCCAGCATTTT.

The chain joins TRBV5-1 to TRBJ2-1, with 14 bases fitting TRBD2. V shed 4 bases, J shed 6 bases, and the junction held 3 bases outside the gene matches. CDR1 and CDR2 from the germline V gene are SGHRS and YFSETQ. The length of the CDR3 is 15 residues. The CDR3 spells CASSAGLAGANEQFF. In DNA, the CDR3 is TGCGCCAGCAGCGCGGGACTAGCGGGAGCCAATGAGCAGTTCTTC. Complete variable domain (other parts from reference TRBV5-1 and TRBJ2-1): KAGVTQTPRYLIKTRGQQVTLSCSPISGHRSVSWYQQTPGQGLQFLFEYFSETQRNKGNFPGRFSGRQFSNSRSEMNVSTLELGDSALYLCASSAGLAGANEQFFGPGTRLTVL.

The chain employs TRBV27 and TRBJ2-1; 10 bases fit TRBD2. CDR1 MNHEY and CDR2 SMNVEV come from the germline V gene (reference sequence). The CDR3 is 19 residues long. Losses at the gene ends were 5 bases for V and 4 bases for J; bases not matched to a gene: 17. As DNA, the CDR3 is TGTGCCAGCAGTCCAATATCTCGGGGGCAGCGGGAGGGGTACAATGAGCAGTTCTTC. Amino acid sequence: CASSPISRGQREGYNEQFF.

V is TRBV5-4 and J is TRBJ1-4; possible D gene TRBD1, 5 bases. Trimming removed 4 bases from V and 8 bases from J, with 24 bases in between. This CDR3 comprises 17 residues. Germline values: CDR1 SGHNT, CDR2 YYREEE (reference sequence). The CDR3 loop is CASSPVGADQMGEKLFF. In DNA, the CDR3 is TGTGCCAGCAGCCCCGTAGGGGCTGACCAAATGGGAGAAAAACTGTTTTTT.